These T cell receptor beta chains were read from a single sample in a study of cytomegalovirus exposure and HLA in healthy donors. Data came from immunoSEQ multiplex PCR; TCRdb stores just in-frame clones and leaves some out. The sample lists around 150,000 clones; 60% to 80% were seen once. Material: PBMCs. Source of these receptors: a woman aged 45 to 65 in good health and CMV-seropositive. Both conserved end residues are part of each CDR3. Each record gives: D gene, V gene, clone size, J gene, CDR3 protein, CDR3 DNA. D genes are given only for firm matches. Clone size is given for some rows only: seen once, a few or many times, or a class if the clone is expanded.

-	TRBV5-4	once	TRBJ2-7	CASSLGVGGAQQYF	TGTGCCAGCAGCTTGGGGGTTGGGGGGGCGCAGCAGTACTTC
TRBD2	TRBV6-1	-	TRBJ2-3	CASSESGGRTDTQYF	TGTGCCAGCAGTGAGAGCGGGGGGCGTACAGATACGCAGTATTTT
TRBD2	TRBV29-1	-	TRBJ2-5	CSAVGLGGETQYF	TGCAGCGCCGTCGGGTTGGGAGGGGAGACCCAGTACTTC
-	TRBV19	-	TRBJ2-5	CASSIGPTQYF	TGTGCCAGTAGTATAGGGCCGACCCAGTACTTC
-	TRBV30	few	TRBJ1-5	CAWGNRVGQPQHF	TGTGCCTGGGGAAACAGGGTCGGTCAGCCCCAGCATTTT
-	TRBV30	-	TRBJ1-2	CAWSVQWQGSGYTF	TGTGCCTGGAGTGTACAGTGGCAGGGCAGTGGCTACACCTTC
TRBD2	TRBV9	few	TRBJ2-1	CASSPGTSGGAYNEQFF	TGTGCCAGCAGTCCCGGGACTAGCGGGGGGGCCTACAATGAGCAGTTCTTC
TRBD2	TRBV7-2	-	TRBJ2-3	CASSSRSGALTDTQYF	TGTGCCAGCAGCTCCCGCAGCGGGGCTCTCACAGATACGCAGTATTTT
-	TRBV7-2	-	TRBJ1-1	CASSQRGGSTEAFF	TGTGCCAGCAGTCAGAGGGGGGGTTCCACTGAAGCTTTCTTT
TRBD1	TRBV13	-	TRBJ2-7	CASSSNPGQGSRSYEQYF	TGTGCCAGCAGCTCAAACCCGGGACAGGGTTCTAGATCCTACGAGCAGTACTTC
TRBD1	TRBV7-2	-	TRBJ1-1	CASSQDRARTEAFF	TGTGCCAGCAGTCAAGACAGGGCAAGGACTGAAGCTTTCTTT
TRBD2	TRBV6-5	-	TRBJ2-2	CASSYSGSDTGELFF	TGTGCCAGCAGTTATAGCGGGAGTGACACCGGGGAGCTGTTTTTT
-	TRBV2	-	TRBJ2-7	CASSEGRSSYEQYF	TGTGCCAGCAGTGAAGGGCGGAGTTCCTACGAGCAGTACTTC
TRBD1	TRBV5-1	-	TRBJ2-1	CASSLQGTYNEQFF	TGCGCCAGCAGCTTACAGGGGACCTACAATGAGCAGTTCTTC
-	TRBV6-5	once	TRBJ2-7	CASSRHLASYEQYF	TGTGCCAGCAGCCGCCATCTAGCGTCCTACGAGCAGTACTTC
-	TRBV11-2	-	TRBJ2-7	CASSLGQNYEQYF	TGTGCCAGCAGCCTCGGACAGAACTACGAGCAGTACTTC
TRBD1	TRBV5-4	-	TRBJ2-4	CASSEDRVVKNIQYF	TGTGCCAGCAGCGAGGACAGGGTGGTCAAAAACATTCAGTACTTC
TRBD1	TRBV18	-	TRBJ2-7	CASSPSPGQGSYEQYF	TGTGCCAGCTCACCATCCCCCGGACAGGGAAGCTACGAGCAGTACTTC
TRBD2	TRBV27	-	TRBJ2-7	CASATSGGAVEQYF	TGTGCCAGCGCCACTAGCGGGGGGGCAGTCGAGCAGTACTTC
-	TRBV11-2	-	TRBJ2-5	CASSLNTLLDYQETQYF	TGTGCCAGCAGCTTAAACACCCTACTAGACTACCAAGAGACCCAGTACTTC
TRBD1	TRBV27	few	TRBJ2-7	CASRSTGEVEQYF	TGTGCCAGCAGATCGACAGGGGAGGTCGAGCAGTACTTC
TRBD1	TRBV5-4	-	TRBJ1-1	CASSTPGTGNTEAFF	TGTGCCAGCAGCACCCCCGGGACAGGGAACACTGAAGCTTTCTTT
-	TRBV6-6	-	TRBJ2-7	CASRPQGLGYEQYF	TGTGCCAGCCGACCCCAGGGTTTGGGCTACGAGCAGTACTTC
TRBD1	TRBV2	-	TRBJ2-7	CASSGDRAPYEQYF	TGTGCCAGCAGTGGGGACAGGGCCCCCTACGAGCAGTACTTC
-	TRBV29-1	few	TRBJ2-1	CSVGFPPRNEQFF	TGCAGCGTTGGGTTCCCCCCTAGGAATGAGCAGTTCTTC
-	TRBV7-6	-	TRBJ1-6	CASSSGSSYNSPLHF	TGTGCCAGCAGCAGCGGGAGCTCCTATAATTCACCCCTCCACTTT
-	TRBV7-8	-	TRBJ1-1	CASSLGGHSTEAFF	TGTGCCAGCAGCTTAGGAGGGCACAGCACTGAAGCTTTCTTT
TRBD1	TRBV28	-	TRBJ2-7	CARGADRGAAYEQYF	TGTGCCAGAGGGGCGGACAGGGGGGCCGCCTACGAGCAGTACTTC
TRBD1	TRBV2	once	TRBJ2-3	CASSDRDRGSDTQYF	TGTGCCAGCAGTGACCGGGACAGGGGTTCAGATACGCAGTATTTT
-	TRBV6-6	-	TRBJ2-7	CASSPRQVSYEQYF	TGTGCCAGCAGTCCCCGACAGGTCTCCTACGAGCAGTACTTC
TRBD1	TRBV2	-	TRBJ1-2	CASSVSTGGIYGYTF	TGTGCCAGCAGTGTCTCTACAGGGGGCATCTATGGCTACACCTTC
TRBD2	TRBV7-2	few	TRBJ2-7	CASRKAGGRLLPYEQYF	TGTGCCAGCAGAAAAGCGGGAGGGCGTCTCCTCCCCTACGAGCAGTACTTC
-	TRBV18	once	TRBJ1-6	CASSPARENSPLHF	TGTGCCAGCTCACCAGCTAGGGAGAATTCACCCCTCCACTTT